The entry below gives a single T cell receptor (beta chain) sequence along with its context. The target antigen is unknown. The data belong to a study of vaccination and CD4 T cells after COVID-19. General study points: Rising from about 20 to 38, the median of SARS-CoV-2-reactive clonotypes did not change significantly.

TCRdb fed the PCR reads into MiXCR, producing one record per CDR3 protein. The sample lists 20,000 to 25,000 distinct CDR3 sequences; under 75% were seen once. This CDR3 comprises 13 residues. Germline V gives CDR1 DFQATT, CDR2 SNEGSKA (reference sequence). Trimming removed 4 bases at V and 1 base at J, with 9 bases between. The sequences come from CD4+ T cells from blood, collected before SARS-CoV-2 vaccination. This sequence joins TRBV20-1 and TRBJ2-3; TRBD2 is a possible D gene (5 bases). The TCR comes from a human donor who had recovered from COVID-19. The CDR3 reads CSATDYRTDTQYF. Here the CDR3 DNA reads TGCAGTGCTACCGACTATCGCACAGATACGCAGTATTTT.